This T cell receptor beta chain was obtained from a study of cytomegalovirus exposure and HLA in healthy donors. General study findings and limits: Sequencing depth across donors, presence/absence analyses assumed, was roughly uniform. V- and J-gene trimming of TCR beta was linked (in a later analysis) to a missense DCLRE1C variant. The study flagged some 170 TCR beta chains as cytomegalovirus-associated.

As regards this clone: Its antigen remains unknown.

PCR involved 60 Vbeta and 13 Jbeta primers. Libraries were prepared by immunoSEQ multiplex PCR; TCRdb keeps only in-frame clonotypes and omits some of them. The repertoire holds under 200,000 clones, with approximately 84% as singletons. Trimming at V came to 0 bases and at J to 5 bases, leaving 15 bases not matched to a gene. There are 19 residues in the CDR3. Germline CDR1 is GTSNPN and CDR2 is SVGIG (reference sequence). The chain has TRBV30 and TRBJ2-2, with 10 bases fitting TRBD2. The receptor comes from a boy between 10 and 17 years old in good health and CMV-seronegative. Sequencing was carried out using PBMCs. CDR3 nucleotide sequence: TGTGCCTGGAGTGTACACGGAGTAGCGGGGGGCGTGAGGACCGGGGAGCTGTTTTTT. Amino acids: CAWSVHGVAGGVRTGELFF.